This T cell receptor (beta chain) was profiled in a study of beta chain features in type 1 diabetes. Points from the study as a whole: The naive, central memory and Treg TCRB repertoires of patients appeared to be more similar to one another than those of healthy donors. All four CD4+ subsets from Type 1 diabetes patients carried moderately but significantly shorter TCRB CDR3s.

Sequenced material consisted of expressed TCRB transcripts (all of the isolated RNA was reverse transcribed). Assay used: immunoSEQ multiplex PCR; TCRdb lists only in-frame clones, some missing. The sample shows roughly 150,000 clones, approximately 8.7% of them seen only once. The CDR3 length is 16 residues. From germline, CDR1 is SGHDN and CDR2 FVKESK. Trimming pared 4 bases from V and 3 bases from J, leaving 19 bases between. A remark on this clone: Its antigen remains unidentified.

All sorted populations exceeded 95% purity. The J gene is TRBJ2-7, the V gene TRBV14; tentatively, D is TRBD1 (6 bases). Sequencing was done on a sample of central memory CD4+ T cells from blood. The receptor was isolated from a woman in her thirties with type 1 diabetes. In DNA, the CDR3 is TGTGCCAGCAGCCTCCAAGATGGGGGACATATCTACGAGCAGTACTTC. It codes for CASSLQDGGHIYEQYF. Looking up the rest from reference TRBV14 and TRBJ2-7 gives the full variable domain: EAGVTQFPSHSVIEKGQTVTLRCDPISGHDNLYWYRRVMGKEIKFLLHFVKESKQDESGMPNNRFLAERTGGTYSTLKVQPAELEDSGVYFCASSLQDGGHIYEQYFGPGTRLTVT.